This record concerns one TCR beta chain sequence. Its antigen is unknown. This entry is derived from a study of T cells after yellow fever vaccination. One entry per CDR3 protein, called by TCRdb with MiXCR from the 5' RACE reads. The data contain around 610,000 distinct CDR3 sequences, roughly 12% of them singletons. CDR3 length: 15 amino acids. V was clipped by 6 bases and J by 3 bases, with 14 bases between them. Per the germline V gene, CDR1 is MGHDK and CDR2 is SYGVNS. Study findings and constraints: Clones from primary vaccination mostly reappeared after the booster (around 96% CD4, approximately 88% CD8). Contamination by abundant bulk-population clonotypes could be present in FACS-sorted repertoires.

This receptor was taken from a man under 40 who received the YFV17D yellow fever vaccine. The V gene is TRBV25-1, the J gene TRBJ1-4, with a tentative D call TRBD1 (5 bases). The sample was PBMCs, taken on the day of the yellow fever booster vaccination. CDR3 residues: CASRAVWGSNEKLFF. The CDR3 DNA sequence: TGTGCCAGCAGGGCGGTTTGGGGGTCTAATGAAAAACTGTTTTTT.